The TCR beta chain under discussion was sequenced for a study of cytomegalovirus exposure and HLA in healthy donors. In the study overall: The same platform used for the 650 to 850 first-cohort repertoires was also used for the 95 to 150 validation repertoires, as a later analysis reported.

The germline V gene has CDR1 MDHEN and CDR2 SYDVKM. This CDR3 is built from 15 residues. Trimming cost V 2 bases and J 1 base, with 11 bases left between them. Comments on this clone: What it binds is unknown.

A roughly 120-subject validation cohort, separate from the approximately 700-subject first cohort, supplied the donors. Clones were read by immunoSEQ multiplex PCR, and TCRdb kept only the in-frame ones, dropping some. This sample has some 270,000 clones, with 80% to 90% found just once. Findings and caveats of the study: Subsequent analysis of the 120 or so validation repertoires found a tendency for first-cohort TCR clusters to co-occur.

Sequenced sample: PBMCs. The receptor comes from a woman aged 18-35 years in good health and CMV-seronegative. The gene calls are TRBV28 and TRBJ1-2, with a tentative D call TRBD1 (6 bases). Written as DNA, the CDR3 is TGTGCCAGCAGTTTAGGGCCAGGGGTTAACTATGGCTACACCTTC. Its protein is CASSLGPGVNYGYTF.